The present entry profiles one T cell receptor (beta chain) with its context. Its antigen is still unknown. This specimen belongs to a study of cytomegalovirus exposure and HLA in healthy donors. Findings and limits, study-wide: Subsequent analysis found a tendency for first-cohort TCR clusters to co-occur within the 95 to 150 validation repertoires. The authors listed some 160 TCR beta chains as cytomegalovirus-associated.

Sequenced by immunoSEQ multiplex PCR; TCRdb stores in-frame clones only, minus some. The table has 98,000 or so clones, roughly 95% seen once; the top ten hold 0.67%. Germline V gene sequence: CDR1 SEHNR, CDR2 FQNEAQ (reference sequence). The CDR3 spans 15 residues. The trim removed 5 bases at V and 3 bases at J, leaving 7 bases unmatched. The chain employs TRBV7-9 and TRBJ1-5; 7 bases match TRBD1. Sample: PBMCs. This sequence originates from a woman aged 18-29 years in good health and CMV-seronegative. CDR3 sequence: CASSIGTAPNQPQHF. The CDR3 DNA is TGTGCCAGCAGCATCGGGACAGCCCCCAATCAGCCCCAGCATTTT.